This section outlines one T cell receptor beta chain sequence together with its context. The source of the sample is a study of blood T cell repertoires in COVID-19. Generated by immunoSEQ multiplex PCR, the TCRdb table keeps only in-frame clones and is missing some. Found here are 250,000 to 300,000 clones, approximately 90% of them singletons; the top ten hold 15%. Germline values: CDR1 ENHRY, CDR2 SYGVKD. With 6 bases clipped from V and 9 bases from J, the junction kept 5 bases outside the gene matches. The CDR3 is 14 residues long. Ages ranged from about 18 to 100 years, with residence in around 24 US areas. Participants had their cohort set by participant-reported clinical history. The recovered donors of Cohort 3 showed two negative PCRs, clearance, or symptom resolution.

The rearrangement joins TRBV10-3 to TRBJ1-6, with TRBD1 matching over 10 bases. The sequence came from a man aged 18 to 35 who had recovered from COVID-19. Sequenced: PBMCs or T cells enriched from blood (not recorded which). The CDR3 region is CAISLDRGGSPLHF. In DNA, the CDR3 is TGTGCCATCAGCTTGGACAGGGGGGGTTCACCCCTCCACTTT.